This T cell receptor beta chain emerged from a study of CD8 T cells in Susac syndrome. The CDR3 contains 15 residues. Trimming took off 1 base at V and 12 bases at J, with 21 bases between the two ends. Germline CDR1 reads MNHEY; CDR2 reads SMNVEV (reference sequence). It was with random hexamers that 0.5 to 1 ug RNA was reverse transcribed. Amplification of TCR beta CDR3 spanned 54 Vbeta and 13 Jbeta via immunoSEQ multiplex PCR. TCRdb re-analysed the immunoSEQ multiplex PCR reads in MiXCR, keeping a single row per CDR3 protein. The table lists 250,000 to 350,000 distinct CDR3 sequences, 70% to 90% of them singletons. Sequencing of TCR beta covered CD8+ and CD4+ T cells obtained from blood. Control patients had untreated stable or active relapsing-remitting multiple sclerosis by revised McDonald criteria.

V is TRBV27 and J is TRBJ1-1, with D perhaps matching TRBD1 (5 bases). The clonotype originates from a human donor with multiple sclerosis. Sequenced sample: CD8+ T cells from PBMCs. The CDR3: CASSLWLGQGVGTFF. Written as DNA, the CDR3 is TGTGCCAGCAGTTTATGGCTCGGGCAGGGTGTAGGAACTTTCTTT.